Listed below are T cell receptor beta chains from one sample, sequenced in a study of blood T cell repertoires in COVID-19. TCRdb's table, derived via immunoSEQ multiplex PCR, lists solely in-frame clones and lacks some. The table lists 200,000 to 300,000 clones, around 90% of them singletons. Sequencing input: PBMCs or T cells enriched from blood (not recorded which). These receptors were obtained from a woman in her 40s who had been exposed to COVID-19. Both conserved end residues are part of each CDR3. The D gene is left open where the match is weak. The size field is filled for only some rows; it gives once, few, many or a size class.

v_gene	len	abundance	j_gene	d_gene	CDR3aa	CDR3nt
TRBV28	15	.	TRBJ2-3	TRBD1	CASRDPGQGRDTQYF	TGTGCCAGCAGGGATCCGGGACAGGGGAGAGATACGCAGTATTTT
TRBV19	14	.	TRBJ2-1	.	CASSIVTGRNEQFF	TGTGCCAGTAGTATAGTTACAGGTCGGAATGAGCAGTTCTTC
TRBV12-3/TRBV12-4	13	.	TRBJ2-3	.	CASVGPSTDTQYF	TGTGCCAGCGTGGGGCCTAGCACAGATACGCAGTATTTT
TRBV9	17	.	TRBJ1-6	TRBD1	CASSPPDRGGGNSPLHF	TGTGCCAGCAGCCCACCGGACAGGGGCGGTGGAAATTCACCCCTCCACTTT
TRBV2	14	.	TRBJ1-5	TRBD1	CASSLQGSNQPQHF	TGTGCCAGCAGTTTACAGGGGAGCAATCAGCCCCAGCATTTT
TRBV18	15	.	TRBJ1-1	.	CASSPREEGYTEAFF	TGTGCCAGCTCACCCCGTGAGGAGGGGTACACTGAAGCTTTCTTT
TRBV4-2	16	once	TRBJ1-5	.	CASSQDGGRSNQPQHF	TGTGCCAGCAGCCAAGATGGGGGGAGGAGCAATCAGCCCCAGCATTTT
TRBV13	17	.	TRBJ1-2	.	CASSLGAGKQSNYGYTF	TGTGCCAGCAGCTTAGGGGCGGGAAAGCAGTCTAACTATGGCTACACCTTC
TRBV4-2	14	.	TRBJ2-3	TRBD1	CASSQGDSPDTQYF	TGTGCCAGCAGCCAAGGGGACAGCCCAGATACGCAGTATTTT
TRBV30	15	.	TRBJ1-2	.	CAWSVHRLEGYGYTF	TGTGCCTGGAGTGTACACCGGCTGGAGGGGTATGGCTACACCTTC
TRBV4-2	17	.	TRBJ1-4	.	CASSQDHFGATNEKLFF	TGTGCCAGCAGCCAAGATCACTTCGGTGCAACTAATGAAAAACTGTTTTTT
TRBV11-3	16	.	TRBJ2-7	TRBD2	CASSLGTSPTSYEQYF	TGTGCCAGCAGCTTAGGGACTAGCCCAACCTCCTACGAGCAGTACTTC
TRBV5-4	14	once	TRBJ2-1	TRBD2	CASSLSSGADEQFF	TGTGCCAGCAGCTTGAGTAGCGGGGCGGATGAGCAGTTCTTC
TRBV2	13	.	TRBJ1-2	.	CASSEQGWYGYTF	TGTGCCAGCAGTGAACAGGGTTGGTATGGCTACACCTTC
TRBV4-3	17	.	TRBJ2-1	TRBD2	CASSQDFTSGRWNEQFF	TGCGCCAGCAGCCAAGATTTTACTAGCGGAAGGTGGAATGAGCAGTTCTTC
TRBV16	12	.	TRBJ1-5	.	CASSQSGEPQHF	TGTGCCAGCAGCCAATCAGGGGAGCCCCAGCATTTT
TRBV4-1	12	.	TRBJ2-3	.	CASSQRDDTQYF	TGCGCCAGCAGCCAACGAGATGATACGCAGTATTTT
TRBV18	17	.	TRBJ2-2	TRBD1	CASSPTGTGGFGGELFF	TGTGCCAGCTCACCTACCGGGACAGGGGGCTTTGGCGGGGAGCTGTTTTTT
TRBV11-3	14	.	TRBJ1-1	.	CASSLARGSTEAFF	TGTGCCAGCAGCTTAGCCCGGGGATCCACTGAAGCTTTCTTT
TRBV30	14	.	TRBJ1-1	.	CAWSQQGTWTRAFF	TGTGCCTGGAGTCAACAGGGAACTTGGACGCGAGCTTTCTTT
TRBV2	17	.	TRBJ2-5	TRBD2	CASRSIGLAGGPETQYF	TGTGCCAGCAGGTCGATAGGCCTAGCGGGAGGGCCGGAGACCCAGTACTTC
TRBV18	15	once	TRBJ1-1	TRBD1	CASSTGQGLDTEAFF	TGTGCCAGCTCAACTGGACAGGGTTTGGACACTGAAGCTTTCTTT